This TCR beta chain stems from a study of T-cell reconstitution after alpha-beta-depleted transplantation in children. This clonotype showed up many times. The authors prepared the TCRbeta library with unique molecular identifiers. TCRdb fed the PCR reads into MiXCR, producing one record per CDR3 protein. The data contain roughly 190,000 distinct CDR3 sequences, approximately 14% of them seen just once; the ten biggest clones take up less than 15%. Trimming removed 0 bases from V and 6 bases from J, with 12 bases in between. The CDR3 is 15 residues long. Germline CDR1 and CDR2: SGHRS and YFSETQ. The J gene is TRBJ2-2, the V gene TRBV5-1; D gene uncertain. The starting material was PBMCs from the stem cell graft donor, obtained from the stem cell graft. The clonotype was recovered from a human donor who donated a stem cell graft to a child with acute lymphoblastic leukemia. The CDR3 DNA reads as TGCGCCAGCAGCTTGGGGAATCTGGCGGCCGGGGAGCTGTTTTTT. It codes for CASSLGNLAAGELFF. Drawing the rest from reference TRBV5-1 and TRBJ2-2, the complete variable domain is KAGVTQTPRYLIKTRGQQVTLSCSPISGHRSVSWYQQTPGQGLQFLFEYFSETQRNKGNFPGRFSGRQFSNSRSEMNVSTLELGDSALYLCASSLGNLAAGELFFGEGSRLTVL.